Each of the 19 T cell receptor beta chains below was sequenced from the same sample in a study of cytomegalovirus exposure and HLA in healthy donors (TCRdb year 2017). The library relied on the immunoSEQ multiplex PCR assay. A mixture of 60 forward primers for TCR Vbeta segments and 13 reverse primers for TCR Jbeta segments was used in the multiplex PCR. TCRdb took over this immuneACCESS table, retaining in-frame rearrangements with V and J assigned. Such tables are incomplete; in checked studies, under half of the missing clones stem from an unresolved V gene, and the remainder is unexplained. The sample includes under 200,000 clones, with over 75% observed a single time. The ten largest clones represent more than 0.4% of the sample. Sequences were obtained from PBMCs. The receptors here all came from a woman between 50 and 59 years old in good health and CMV-seronegative.

J is TRBJ1-5 and V is TRBV2; TRBD1 matches 11 bases. This CDR3 comprises 17 residues. CDR1 and CDR2 (germline): SNHLY, FYNNEI. V dropped 4 bases and J dropped 2; count of bases not matched to a gene: 7. The CDR3 bases are TGTGCCAGCAGTGGTAGGGACAGGGGGACCCGCAATCAGCCCCAGCATTTT. It specifies CASSGRDRGTRNQPQHF.

J is TRBJ2-7 and V is TRBV5-4; D is perhaps TRBD1 (6 bases). The CDR3 has 14 residues. The germline CDR1 and CDR2 sequences are SGHNT and YYREEE (reference sequence). V shed 0 bases and J shed 3 bases, with 10 bases lying between them. The chain's CDR3 is CASSLVAGDYEQYF. The DNA for the CDR3 is TGTGCCAGCAGCTTGGTTGCAGGGGACTACGAGCAGTACTTC. The full variable domain, with the rest looked up from reference TRBV5-4 and TRBJ2-7, is ETGVTQSPTHLIKTRGQQVTLRCSSQSGHNTVSWYQQALGQGPQFIFQYYREEENGRGNFPPRFSGLQFPNYSSELNVNALELDDSALYLCASSLVAGDYEQYFGPGTRLTVT.

The rearrangement links TRBV28 to TRBJ2-3; a possible D gene is TRBD2 (6 bases). The CDR3 is 19 amino acids. Germline CDR1 MDHEN, CDR2 SYDVKM. Between the trimmed V and J ends, which lost 2 bases and 2 bases, there was a span of 23 bases. The CDR3 here is CASSLVRRGHITLTDTQYF. The CDR3 DNA follows: TGTGCCAGCAGTTTAGTCCGGAGGGGTCACATTACCCTCACAGATACGCAGTATTTT.

The gene calls are TRBV7-2 and TRBJ2-7, with 11 positions matching TRBD2. Germline V CDR1 and CDR2: SGHTA, FQGNSA. The CDR3 length is 15 residues. V dropped 4 bases and J dropped 5; count of bases not matched to a gene: 7. CDR3 loop: CASSWVAGGPHEQYF. CDR3 sequence (DNA): TGTGCCAGCAGCTGGGTAGCGGGAGGGCCCCACGAGCAGTACTTC.

The chain recombines TRBV19 with TRBJ1-5; 9 bases are a match to TRBD1. CDR3 length equals 13 residues. Germline V gene sequence: CDR1 LNHDA, CDR2 SQIVND (reference sequence). After removal of 9 bases from V and 6 bases from J, the junction contained 6 bases not matched to a gene. CDR3 nucleotides: TGTGCCAGCCGGGACAGGGATGTTCAGCCCCAGCATTTT. Amino acid sequence: CASRDRDVQPQHF.

This sequence joins TRBV20-1 and TRBJ1-2; D not resolved. The CDR3 has 11 amino acids. V was clipped by 6 bases and J by 5 bases, with 10 bases between them. The germline gives CDR1 DFQATT, CDR2 SNEGSKA (reference sequence). The CDR3: CSAQSGYGYTF. The CDR3 DNA is TGCAGTGCCCAGAGCGGTTATGGCTACACCTTC.

The chain joins TRBV4-2 to TRBJ2-7; 8 positions match TRBD2. CDR3 length equals 14 residues. Germline V gives CDR1 LGHNA, CDR2 YNFKEQ. The junction had 7 bases not matched to a gene; V was cut back by 5 bases and J by 4 bases. CDR3 residues: CASSEGLESYEQYF. For the CDR3, the DNA is TGTGCCAGCAGCGAGGGACTAGAATCTTACGAGCAGTACTTC.

This clone has just a few counts. The V gene is TRBV11-2, the J gene TRBJ2-1, with 7 bases matching TRBD1. Germline V gene sequence: CDR1 SGHAT, CDR2 FQNNGV. Trimming at V came to 3 bases and at J to 8 bases, leaving 13 bases not matched to a gene. The CDR3 contains 16 residues. The CDR3 region is CASSFRRTGLGDEQFF. CDR3 nucleotides: TGTGCCAGCAGCTTCCGGCGGACAGGTCTAGGGGATGAGCAGTTCTTC.

The chain has TRBV5-4 and TRBJ1-4; 7 nucleotides agree with TRBD1. CDR1 and CDR2 (germline): SGHNT, YYREEE (reference sequence). This CDR3 contains 13 residues. The J segment lost 5 bases and the V segment lost 7 bases, leaving 5 bases of the junction unmatched. The CDR3 sequence is CASGRQGNEKLFF. CDR3 DNA: TGTGCCAGCGGCCGACAGGGAAATGAAAAACTGTTTTTT. Looking up the rest from reference TRBV5-4 and TRBJ1-4 gives the full variable domain: ETGVTQSPTHLIKTRGQQVTLRCSSQSGHNTVSWYQQALGQGPQFIFQYYREEENGRGNFPPRFSGLQFPNYSSELNVNALELDDSALYLCASGRQGNEKLFFGSGTQLSVL.

This chain uses TRBV5-1 with TRBJ1-1; weak D call: TRBD1 (6 bases). The CDR3 totals 17 residues. Germline loops: CDR1 SGHRS, CDR2 YFSETQ. V was cut by 0 bases and J by 3 bases, with 18 bases left in between. The CDR3 loop reads CASSLVPTGLRDTEAFF. CDR3 DNA sequence: TGCGCCAGCAGCTTGGTCCCCACAGGGCTTAGGGACACTGAAGCTTTCTTT.

This clone was detected a few times. This chain joins TRBV11-3 and TRBJ2-2, with a tentative D call TRBD2 (5 bases). Germline V lookup: CDR1 SGHNT, CDR2 YENEEA. V was clipped by 3 bases and J by 6 bases, with 8 bases between them. This CDR3 region has 13 residues. The CDR3 reads CASSFRDPGELFF. CDR3 nucleotide sequence: TGTGCCAGCAGCTTCCGGGATCCCGGGGAGCTGTTTTTT. Based on the CDR3 plus reference TRBV11-3 and TRBJ2-2, the full variable domain is EAGVVQSPRYKIIEKKQPVAFWCNPISGHNTLYWYLQNLGQGPELLIRYENEEAVDDSQLPKDRFSAERLKGVDSTLKIQPAELGDSAVYLCASSFRDPGELFFGEGSRLTVL.

This clone was seen once. The chain uses TRBV5-4 and TRBJ2-7; a weak D match, TRBD2 (6 bases). The length of the CDR3 is 15 residues. Germline-derived CDR1 and CDR2 are SGHNT and YYREEE (reference sequence). V lost 4 bases and J lost 4, with 18 bases in between. The CDR3 nucleotides read TGTGCCAGCAGCCCTCCCGGAGGGGTAGTGTACGAGCAGTACTTC. It specifies CASSPPGGVVYEQYF.

The V call is TRBV4-3, the J call TRBJ2-3, with 11 bases aligning to TRBD2. The J segment lost 5 bases and the V segment lost 3 bases, leaving 7 bases of the junction unmatched. Germline V lookup: CDR1 LGHNA, CDR2 YSLEER. CDR3 length: 16 amino acids. In nucleotides, the CDR3 is TGCGCCAGCAGCCAGCTAGCGGGGGGCCCGCGAGATACGCAGTATTTT. It encodes CASSQLAGGPRDTQYF.

This chain connects TRBV18 to TRBJ1-1; D is ambiguous. The CDR3 spans 13 residues. Trimming stripped 2 bases from V and 5 bases from J, with 9 bases between. Germline assignment: CDR1 KGHSH and CDR2 LQKENI. As DNA, the CDR3 is TGTGCCAGCTCACCAGCCCATCGGACTGAAGCTTTCTTT. Encoded protein: CASSPAHRTEAFF.

The chain carries TRBV27 and TRBJ1-1; 9 bases fit TRBD1. Germline CDR1 is MNHEY and CDR2 is SMNVEV (reference sequence). The CDR3 is 16 amino acids. Unmatched junction bases numbered 7, after V lost 5 bases and J lost 0 bases. The CDR3 DNA is TGTGCCAGCAGTAACAGGGGGCGGTTGATGAACACTGAAGCTTTCTTT. It codes for CASSNRGRLMNTEAFF.

This clone was found once. The chain combines TRBV11-3 with TRBJ2-1; 10 bases align to TRBD2. Germline-derived CDR1 and CDR2 are SGHNT and YENEEA. CDR3 length: 16 amino acids. Germline trimming cut 3 bases from V and 7 bases from J; bases unmatched to any gene: 9. The CDR3 loop is CASSFDSGRSGNEQFF. Written as DNA, the CDR3 is TGTGCCAGCAGCTTCGATAGCGGGAGGTCTGGGAATGAGCAGTTCTTC.

This clone was observed a few times. This chain connects TRBV5-1 to TRBJ2-1; 12 positions agree with TRBD2. CDR3 length: 18 amino acids. CDR1 is SGHRS, CDR2 YFSETQ, per germline. V gave up 7 bases and J gave up 8 bases; unmatched junction bases: 19. The CDR3, as DNA: TGCGCCAGCGGGGTCGGGTCGGCGACTAGCGGGAGAATCCATGAGCAGTTCTTC. Protein product: CASGVGSATSGRIHEQFF.

V is TRBV7-8 and J is TRBJ2-4; perhaps TRBD2 as D (6 bases). The CDR3 consists of 14 residues. With 5 bases removed from V and 5 bases from J, the gap between germline ends came to 13 bases. CDR1 and CDR2 (germline): SGHVS, FQNEAQ. CDR3 protein: CASSLRTGENIQYF. The CDR3 nucleotides read TGTGCCAGCAGCCTTCGGACGGGGGAAAACATTCAGTACTTC.

Remarks on this clone: At one boundary the junction diverges from the germline segment, which might be a read error. The same CDR3 also results from other DNA sequences found in this sample. This rearrangement joins TRBV28 to TRBJ1-5; possibly TRBD1 for D (5 bases). Germline CDR1 and CDR2: MDHEN and SYDVKM. This CDR3 has 14 residues. The CDR3 protein is CASIWGSENQPQHF. The CDR3 DNA reads as TGCGCCAGCATCTGGGGCAGCGAGAATCAGCCCCAGCATTTT.